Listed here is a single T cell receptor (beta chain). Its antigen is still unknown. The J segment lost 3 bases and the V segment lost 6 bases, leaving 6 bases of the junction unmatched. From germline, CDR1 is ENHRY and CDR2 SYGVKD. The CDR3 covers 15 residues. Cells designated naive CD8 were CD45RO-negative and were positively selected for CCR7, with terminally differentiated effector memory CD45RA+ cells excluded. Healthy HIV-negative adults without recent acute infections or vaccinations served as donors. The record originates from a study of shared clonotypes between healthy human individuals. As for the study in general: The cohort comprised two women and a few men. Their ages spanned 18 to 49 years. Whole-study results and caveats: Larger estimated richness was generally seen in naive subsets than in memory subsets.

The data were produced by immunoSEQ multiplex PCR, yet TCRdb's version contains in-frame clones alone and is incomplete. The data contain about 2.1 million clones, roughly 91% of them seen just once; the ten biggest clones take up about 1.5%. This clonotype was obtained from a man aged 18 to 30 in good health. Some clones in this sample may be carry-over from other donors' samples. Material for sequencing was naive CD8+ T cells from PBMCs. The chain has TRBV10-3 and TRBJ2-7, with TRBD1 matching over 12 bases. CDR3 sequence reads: CAISLGQGAFYEQYF. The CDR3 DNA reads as TGTGCCATCAGCCTGGGACAGGGGGCTTTCTACGAGCAGTACTTC.